The 2 T cell receptor beta chains below come from one sample, sequenced in a study of blood T cell repertoires in COVID-19. Profiling relied on immunoSEQ multiplex PCR, and the TCRdb table lists in-frame clones only, not all of them. The sample lists about 270,000 clones; around nine tenths were seen once. Specimen: peripheral blood. Every receptor here comes from a woman in her fifties or sixties who had recovered from COVID-19.

The chain is built from TRBV28 and TRBJ1-5; D call uncertain. CDR1 MDHEN and CDR2 SYDVKM come from the germline V gene. With 8 bases removed from V and 0 bases from J, the gap between germline ends came to 8 bases. CDR3 size: 13 residues. The CDR3 region is CASSRYSNQPQHF. CDR3 in DNA: TGTGCCAGCTCACGGTATAGCAATCAGCCCCAGCATTTT.

The gene calls are TRBV5-4 and TRBJ2-5, with TRBD2 matching over 9 bases. V shed 4 bases and J 4 bases; nucleotides not matched to a gene: 5. CDR1 is SGHNT and CDR2 is YYREEE in the germline V gene (reference sequence). This CDR3 has 14 residues. CDR3 sequence reads: CASSGAGGPETQYF. CDR3 sequence (DNA): TGTGCCAGCAGCGGCGCGGGGGGGCCAGAGACCCAGTACTTC.